These 14 T cell receptor beta chains share one sample of origin, sequenced in a study of T cells in Graves' hyperthyroidism and ophthalmopathy. RNA transcripts yielded amplified TCR beta CDR3 regions. A set of HTBI primers served as the primers for a first-round RT-PCR of the TCR CDR3. MiXCR, applied by TCRdb to the multiplex PCR reads, yields one record per CDR3 protein. This table holds 150,000 or so distinct CDR3 sequences, around 20% found once. Sequenced material: blood. These receptors were taken from a woman in her 50s with Graves' hyperthyroidism that later progressed to Graves' ophthalmopathy.

Many counts were recorded for this clonotype. The V and J genes are TRBV5-1 and TRBJ2-2; 10 bases align to TRBD2. V dropped 3 bases and J dropped 4; count of bases not matched to a gene: 3. The CDR3 is made up of 15 amino acids. Germline V CDR1 and CDR2: SGHRS, YFSETQ. CDR3 region: CASSYLAGATGELFF. The CDR3 DNA is TGCGCCAGCAGCTACCTAGCGGGAGCCACCGGGGAGCTGTTTTTT.

The chain joins TRBV29-1 to TRBJ2-2; no firm D call. Deletions cut 4 bases from V and 5 bases from J, with 5 bases between. Germline V lookup: CDR1 SQVTM, CDR2 ANQGSEA. CDR3 length equals 11 residues. The CDR3 sequence: CSVGGTGELFF. The CDR3 bases are TGCAGCGTTGGGGGAACCGGGGAGCTGTTTTTT.

At least ten counts were recorded for this clonotype. The gene calls are TRBV24-1 and TRBJ1-5, with D perhaps TRBD1 (6 bases). The germline gives CDR1 KGHDR, CDR2 SFDVKD. V was pared by 2 bases and J by 6 bases, with 10 bases between. CDR3 length: 14 residues. The CDR3 DNA reads as TGTGCCACCAGTGATTCCCGGACAGCTCAGCCCCAGCATTTT. It codes for CATSDSRTAQPQHF.

J is TRBJ2-7 and V is TRBV7-9; 7 bases are a match to TRBD1. This CDR3 has 16 amino acids. CDR1 is SEHNR, CDR2 FQNEAQ, per germline (reference sequence). V was clipped by 4 bases and J by 1 base; unmatched bases: 10. CDR3: CASSSLGNRGSYEQYF. Here the CDR3 DNA reads TGTGCCAGCAGCTCCCTGGGGAACAGGGGATCCTACGAGCAGTACTTC.

The chain is built from TRBV11-1 and TRBJ1-5, with 7 bases that match TRBD1. The CDR3 has 15 amino acids. Looked up from germline, CDR1 is SGHAT and CDR2 is FQDESV (reference sequence). Losses at the gene ends were 5 bases for V and 3 bases for J; bases not matched to a gene: 7. CDR3 protein: CASSQGQKANQPQHF. The CDR3 nucleotides are TGTGCCAGCAGCCAGGGACAGAAGGCCAATCAGCCCCAGCATTTT.

Many counts were recorded for this clonotype. This chain joins TRBV12-3 or TRBV12-4 and TRBJ2-7; D not resolved. The V end lost 3 bases, the J end lost 3 bases, and 9 bases lay between the germline ends. This CDR3 has 13 amino acids. For the CDR3, the DNA is TGTGCCAGCAGTTTTGCCGGAATCTACGAGCAGTACTTC. Translated: CASSFAGIYEQYF.

Worth noting for this clonotype: Compared with germline, one end of the junction differs, possibly owing to a read error. V is TRBV24-1 and J is TRBJ1-5; 12 positions agree with TRBD1. The V gene's germline CDR1 is KGHDR and CDR2 SFDVKD. The CDR3 sequence is 15 residues long. The CDR3: CAASEGQGAFQPQHF. CDR3 coding DNA: TGTGCCGCCAGTGAGGGACAGGGGGCCTTTCAGCCCCAGCATTTT.

The chain joins TRBV2 to TRBJ2-3, with TRBD2 as a possible D gene (6 bases). In germline, CDR1 is SNHLY, CDR2 FYNNEI. The CDR3 totals 13 residues. V was trimmed by 8 bases and J by 2 bases, leaving 11 bases between them. CDR3 nucleotides: TGTGCCAGCTCAGCGGGCCCCACAGATACGCAGTATTTT. Protein product: CASSAGPTDTQYF. Together with reference TRBV2 and TRBJ2-3, the CDR3 gives the full variable domain: EPEVTQTPSHQVTQMGQEVILRCVPISNHLYFYWYRQILGQKVEFLVSFYNNEISEKSEIFDDQFSVERPDGSNFTLKIRSTKLEDSAMYFCASSAGPTDTQYFGPGTRLTVL.

The CDR3, as DNA: TGTGCCACCAGTGATTTAGGACAGGGAAACAATGAGCAGTTCTTC. Its protein product is CATSDLGQGNNEQFF. V usage is TRBV24-1 and J usage is TRBJ2-1; the match to TRBD1 covers 8 bases. The CDR3 spans 15 residues. Germline lookup yields CDR1 KGHDR and CDR2 SFDVKD. Losses at the gene ends were 1 base for V and 5 bases for J; bases not matched to a gene: 3.

This clonotype has just a few counts. The genes are TRBV20-1 and TRBJ2-1; 14 bases are shared with TRBD2. CDR1 is DFQATT and CDR2 is SNEGSKA in the germline V gene (reference sequence). This CDR3 has 15 amino acids. Losses at the gene ends were 7 bases for V and 10 bases for J; bases not matched to a gene: 12. DNA of the CDR3: TGCAGTGGACTAGCGGGAGGGAGGTCGGCATTCGAGCAGTTCTTC. It codes for CSGLAGGRSAFEQFF.

This clonotype was found many times. This chain uses TRBV11-2 with TRBJ1-1; D not certain. The CDR3 consists of 12 residues. Germline V gene sequence: CDR1 SGHAT, CDR2 FQNNGV. V was trimmed by 5 bases and J by 6 bases, leaving 10 bases between them. CDR3 amino acids: CASSLGWAEAFF. The CDR3 DNA reads TGTGCCAGCAGCCTTGGGTGGGCTGAAGCTTTCTTT.

The sample holds one count of this clonotype. The J gene is TRBJ1-2, the V gene TRBV28; D possibly corresponds to TRBD1 (5 bases). This CDR3 has 15 amino acids. V was trimmed by 4 bases and J by 8 bases, leaving 20 bases between them. The germline V gene encodes CDR1 MDHEN and CDR2 SYDVKM. This chain's CDR3 is CASSSPPGAGSGYTF. CDR3 sequence (DNA): TGTGCCAGCAGTTCCCCGCCTGGGGCAGGGAGCGGCTACACCTTC.

This clonotype came up many times. The chain joins TRBV2 to TRBJ2-1; D call uncertain. Germline V gives CDR1 SNHLY, CDR2 FYNNEI. The CDR3 sequence is 13 residues long. Trimming pared 3 bases from V and 5 bases from J, leaving 8 bases between. Here the CDR3 reads CASSELVNNEQFF. The CDR3 DNA sequence: TGTGCCAGCAGTGAGCTAGTCAACAATGAGCAGTTCTTC.

This clonotype was seen at least ten times. V gene TRBV6-1 combines with J gene TRBJ2-6; a possible D gene is TRBD1 (6 bases). Trimming removed 8 bases from V and 0 bases from J, with 11 bases in between. Germline-derived CDR1 and CDR2 are MNHNS and SASEGT. The CDR3 contains 15 residues. The CDR3: CASSGANSGANVLTF. In nucleotides, the CDR3 is TGTGCCAGCTCAGGGGCCAACTCTGGGGCCAACGTCCTGACTTTC.